Below are 25 T cell receptor beta chains sequenced from a single sample in a study of lymphopenia after photon versus proton radiotherapy. Produced via immunoSEQ multiplex PCR; TCRdb's table is partial and in-frame only. The sample holds 160,000 or so clones, roughly nine tenths seen once. Sequencing was performed on peripheral blood, taken from a patient treated with photon-based radiotherapy. The source of these receptors is a man aged 45-65 years with gastric cancer.

The V gene is TRBV18, the J gene TRBJ2-7; possible D gene TRBD1, 6 bases. The CDR3 covers 14 residues. V gave up 3 bases and J gave up 0 bases, with 9 bases separating them. Germline lookup yields CDR1 KGHSH and CDR2 LQKENI. The CDR3 region is CASSPLDSSYEQYF. CDR3 bases: TGTGCCAGCTCACCCCTGGACAGCTCCTACGAGCAGTACTTC.

This clone was observed a handful of times. The chain couples TRBV6-1 to TRBJ2-1; D is perhaps TRBD1 or TRBD2 (5 bases each). The CDR3 contains 15 residues. Trimming took off 6 bases at V and 9 bases at J, with 21 bases between the two ends. Germline CDR1 reads MNHNS; CDR2 reads SASEGT. In nucleotides, the CDR3 is TGTGCCAGCAGGGCCGGGGTCGGCAGGGCTGTTGAGCAGTTCTTC. Protein product: CASRAGVGRAVEQFF.

CDR3 DNA: TGTGCCAGCAGCCAACAGGGGACTAGCGGGGACAATGAGCAGTTCTTC. It yields the protein CASSQQGTSGDNEQFF. The gene calls are TRBV4-2 and TRBJ2-1, with 13 nucleotides matching TRBD2. The ends lost 2 bases at V and 5 bases at J; junction bases unmatched: 3. CDR1 and CDR2 (germline): LGHNA, YNFKEQ. The CDR3 is 16 amino acids.

This clone was counted a few times. The chain couples TRBV2 to TRBJ2-7; 9 nucleotides agree with TRBD2. Trimming took 6 bases from V and 7 from J; bases not matched to a gene: 10. The CDR3 consists of 14 residues. CDR1 is SNHLY, CDR2 FYNNEI, per germline. The CDR3 DNA sequence: TGTGCCAGCAGAGCTCCGGGACTAGCTGCAGAGCAGTACTTC. Residues: CASRAPGLAAEQYF.

The chain is built from TRBV4-1 and TRBJ2-3; unclear D gene. Trimming took 8 bases from V and 0 from J, leaving 12 bases between them. CDR3 length: 14 residues. Per germline, CDR1 MGHRA and CDR2 YSYEKL. CDR3: CASSRSLSTDTQYF. CDR3 nucleotides: TGCGCCAGCTCCAGATCCCTTAGCACAGATACGCAGTATTTT.

The chain combines TRBV18 with TRBJ1-5, with 8 bases that match TRBD1. CDR3 size: 14 residues. V lost 5 bases to trimming and J lost 6 bases; unmatched junction nucleotides: 6. CDR1 is KGHSH, CDR2 LQKENI, per germline. The CDR3 region is CASSSTGGTQPQHF. The CDR3 coding sequence is TGTGCCAGCTCATCCACAGGGGGAACTCAGCCCCAGCATTTT.

This clone was observed a single time. The gene calls are TRBV18 and TRBJ2-1; TRBD2 matches at 13 bases. V lost 3 bases, J lost 2 bases, and 7 bases stayed unmatched. The CDR3 contains 18 residues. Germline-derived CDR1 and CDR2 are KGHSH and LQKENI. The CDR3 protein is CASSPRTSGRATYNEQFF. The CDR3 coding sequence is TGTGCCAGCTCACCCCGGACTAGCGGGAGAGCTACCTACAATGAGCAGTTCTTC. The entire variable domain, with the rest obtained from reference TRBV18 and TRBJ2-1, is as follows: NAGVMQNPRHLVRRRGQEARLRCSPMKGHSHVYWYRQLPEEGLKFMVYLQKENIIDESGMPKERFSAEFPKEGPSILRIQQVVRGDSAAYFCASSPRTSGRATYNEQFFGPGTRLTVL.

The chain is built from TRBV11-2 and TRBJ2-1; TRBD2 might be the D (6 bases). The CDR3 sequence is 13 residues long. Germline CDR1 is SGHAT and CDR2 is FQNNGV. V dropped 3 bases and J dropped 5 bases, with 8 bases sitting between them. The CDR3 region has the DNA TGTGCCAGCAGCTTTAGCGGAAACAATGAGCAGTTCTTC. Residues: CASSFSGNNEQFF.

This chain joins TRBV23-1 and TRBJ2-7, with 7 bases matching TRBD1. TRBV23-1 has ORF status, its function being uncertain. Germline trimming cut 0 bases from V and 1 base from J; bases unmatched to any gene: 6. The CDR3 has 16 amino acids. The chain's CDR3 is CASSQSADRVSYEQYF. CDR3 sequence (DNA): TGCGCCAGCAGTCAATCAGCAGACAGGGTTTCCTACGAGCAGTACTTC.

The chain is built from TRBV25-1 and TRBJ1-1; unclear D gene. Deletions cut 6 bases from V and 3 bases from J, with 5 bases between. The CDR3 loop spans 11 amino acids. CDR1 is MGHDK, CDR2 SYGVNS, per germline. The CDR3 spells CASREDTEAFF. CDR3 sequence (DNA): TGTGCCAGCAGGGAGGACACTGAAGCTTTCTTT. Complete variable domain (other parts from reference TRBV25-1 and TRBJ1-1): EADIYQTPRYLVIGTGKKITLECSQTMGHDKMYWYQQDPGMELHLIHYSYGVNSTEKGDLSSESTVSRIRTEHFPLTLESARPSHTSQYLCASREDTEAFFGQGTRLTVV.

The chain employs TRBV12-5 and TRBJ2-5, with 11 bases aligning to TRBD2. Germline trimming cut 6 bases from V and 4 bases from J; bases unmatched to any gene: 4. CDR3 length: 14 amino acids. The germline gives CDR1 LGHNT, CDR2 FRNRAP. The CDR3 nucleotides are TGTGCTAGTGGACCCGGACTAGCGGGAGAGACCCAGTACTTC. Residues: CASGPGLAGETQYF. The full variable domain, completed using reference TRBV12-5 and TRBJ2-5, is DARVTQTPRHKVTEMGQEVTMRCQPILGHNTVFWYRQTMMQGLELLAYFRNRAPLDDSGMPKDRFSAEMPDATLATLKIQPSEPRDSAVYFCASGPGLAGETQYFGPGTRLLVL.

This clone has just one count. This chain uses TRBV30 with TRBJ2-7, with D uncertain. The length of the CDR3 is 15 residues. Between the trimmed V and J ends, which lost 0 bases and 1 base, there was a span of 13 bases. CDR1 GTSNPN and CDR2 SVGIG come from the germline V gene (reference sequence). The CDR3 DNA sequence: TGTGCCTGGAGTGTAGGTATTAGCCAGTCCTACGAGCAGTACTTC. Translation gives CAWSVGISQSYEQYF.

The chain recombines TRBV4-3 with TRBJ2-7; D possibly uses TRBD1 or TRBD2 (5 bases each). Trimming shortened V by 1 base and J by 2 bases, and 9 bases separated the two germline ends. CDR1 LGHNA and CDR2 YSLEER come from the germline V gene. The CDR3 consists of 14 residues. The CDR3 DNA reads as TGCGCCAGCAGCCAAGGAGAGGGGACCTACGAGCAGTACTTC. Residues: CASSQGEGTYEQYF.

This chain joins TRBV27 and TRBJ1-2; no clear D. The CDR3 has 13 residues. Trimming shortened V by 6 bases and J by 7 bases, and 15 bases separated the two germline ends. Germline V CDR1 and CDR2: MNHEY, SMNVEV (reference sequence). The CDR3 DNA is TGTGCCAGCAGACCCACAGCTGGCCGTGGCTACACCTTC. Its translation is CASRPTAGRGYTF.

The rearrangement joins TRBV7-9 to TRBJ1-2; D is uncertain. Germline-derived CDR1 and CDR2 are SEHNR and FQNEAQ (reference sequence). This CDR3 region has 17 residues. The V gene lost 1 base and the J gene lost 12 bases, with 27 bases spanning the gap. This CDR3 reads CASSLEGRSGGTWGDTF. CDR3 DNA: TGTGCCAGCAGCTTAGAAGGGCGGTCGGGCGGAACTTGGGGAGACACCTTC. Together with reference TRBV7-9 and TRBJ1-2, the CDR3 gives the full variable domain: DTGVSQNPRHKITKRGQNVTFRCDPISEHNRLYWYRQTLGQGPEFLTYFQNEAQLEKSRLLSDRFSAERPKGSFSTLEIQRTEQGDSAMYLCASSLEGRSGGTWGDTFGSGTRLTVV.

The V gene is TRBV2, the J gene TRBJ2-2; 9 bases are shared with TRBD1. Per germline, CDR1 SNHLY and CDR2 FYNNEI. The CDR3 consists of 15 residues. V lost 1 base and J lost 7; bases outside the gene matches: 4. CDR3 protein: CASSEGTGAVGELFF. The CDR3 region has the DNA TGTGCCAGCAGTGAAGGGACAGGGGCTGTCGGGGAGCTGTTTTTT.

The chain combines TRBV6-5 with TRBJ2-2; D unresolved. V lost 6 bases and J 4 bases, leaving 15 bases between the germline ends. Germline CDR1 is MNHEY and CDR2 is SVGAGI. The CDR3 loop spans 15 amino acids. The CDR3 DNA is TGTGCCAGCAGCCAATGGAGAGCTTCCACCGGGGAGCTGTTTTTT. It codes for CASSQWRASTGELFF.

In this sample, this clone turned up once. The V call is TRBV5-4, the J call TRBJ2-1, with 11 bases fitting TRBD2. Trimming cost V 4 bases and J 4 bases; bases outside gene matches: 4. The germline V gene encodes CDR1 SGHNT and CDR2 YYREEE (reference sequence). The CDR3 totals 15 residues. The CDR3 sequence is CASSRGTSGYNEQFF. The CDR3 DNA reads TGTGCCAGCAGCCGAGGGACTAGCGGATACAATGAGCAGTTCTTC.

This sequence joins TRBV19 and TRBJ1-1; 7 bases line up with TRBD1. The CDR3 totals 15 residues. After removal of 4 bases from V and 1 base from J, the junction contained 6 bases not matched to a gene. Germline lookup yields CDR1 LNHDA and CDR2 SQIVND (reference sequence). In nucleotides, the CDR3 is TGTGCCAGTAGTACACAGGGGAAGCGGAACACTGAAGCTTTCTTT. Its translation: CASSTQGKRNTEAFF.

The V gene is TRBV10-1, the J gene TRBJ2-5, with D hard to call. Looked up from germline, CDR1 is WNHNN and CDR2 is SYGVQD (reference sequence). CDR3 length: 13 residues. Trimming took 3 bases from V and 2 from J, leaving 7 bases between them. The CDR3 DNA reads TGCGCCAGCAGTGACCCCCAGCAAGAGACCCAGTACTTC. Its translation: CASSDPQQETQYF.

This clone was recorded once. V and J are TRBV25-1 and TRBJ2-3; TRBD2 matches 11 bases. Per germline, CDR1 MGHDK and CDR2 SYGVNS. The CDR3 contains 16 residues. V shed 2 bases and J 5 bases; nucleotides not matched to a gene: 6. CDR3 sequence (DNA): TGTGCCAGCAGTGAAAGTAGCGGGAGGGCCAAAGATACGCAGTATTTT. Protein sequence: CASSESSGRAKDTQYF.

This chain joins TRBV2 and TRBJ2-1; TRBD1 agrees at 8 bases. This CDR3 is built from 12 residues. The germline gives CDR1 SNHLY, CDR2 FYNNEI. The V segment lost 9 bases and the J segment 8 bases; nucleotides outside the gene matches: 6. The CDR3 reads CASRQGRHEQFF. CDR3 coding DNA: TGTGCCAGTAGACAGGGGAGGCATGAGCAGTTCTTC. The entire variable domain, with the rest obtained from reference TRBV2 and TRBJ2-1, is as follows: EPEVTQTPSHQVTQMGQEVILRCVPISNHLYFYWYRQILGQKVEFLVSFYNNEISEKSEIFDDQFSVERPDGSNFTLKIRSTKLEDSAMYFCASRQGRHEQFFGPGTRLTVL.

This chain links TRBV29-1 with TRBJ2-7, with 9 bases lining up with TRBD2. The CDR3 covers 13 residues. The V segment lost 8 bases and the J segment 3 bases; nucleotides outside the gene matches: 8. Germline V CDR1 and CDR2: SQVTM, ANQGSEA. CDR3 sequence (DNA): TGCAGCATAACTAGCGGGCCGGGCTACGAGCAGTACTTC. The encoded protein is CSITSGPGYEQYF.

V gene TRBV5-4 combines with J gene TRBJ1-2, with 11 bases matching TRBD1. V shed 4 bases and J 4 bases; nucleotides not matched to a gene: 9. Germline CDR1 SGHNT, CDR2 YYREEE (reference sequence). The CDR3 sequence is 16 residues long. CDR3 loop: CASSTRTGGVGYGYTF. Written as DNA, the CDR3 is TGTGCCAGCAGCACCCGGACAGGGGGCGTCGGCTATGGCTACACCTTC.

This clone appeared once. This chain links TRBV4-2 with TRBJ2-1; TRBD2 agrees at 8 bases. Germline loops: CDR1 LGHNA, CDR2 YNFKEQ. Unmatched junction bases numbered 6, after V lost 0 bases and J lost 2 bases. The CDR3 consists of 17 residues. The CDR3: CASSQDVPAGAYNEQFF. In DNA form, the CDR3 reads TGTGCCAGCAGCCAAGACGTCCCAGCGGGAGCCTACAATGAGCAGTTCTTC.